The T cell receptor beta chain under discussion was sequenced for a study of T-cell reconstitution after alpha-beta-depleted transplantation in children. Germline V gives CDR1 SGHDN, CDR2 FVKESK. The CDR3 spans 15 residues. V was clipped by 4 bases and J by 1 base; unmatched bases: 5. Unique molecular identifiers were used to barcode this TCRbeta library. TCRdb fed the PCR reads into MiXCR, producing one record per CDR3 protein. Of about 610,000 distinct CDR3 sequences in the sample, over 9.5% are singletons; the top ten hold less than 4.5%. The clonotype was recovered from a human donor who donated a stem cell graft to a child with acute myeloid leukemia. The V call is TRBV14, the J call TRBJ2-7; 9 bases agree with TRBD1. The specimen was PBMCs from the stem cell graft donor, collected from the stem cell graft. Written as DNA, the CDR3 is TGTGCCAGCAGCCTCGGGACAGGGCTTTCCTACGAGCAGTACTTC. Protein product: CASSLGTGLSYEQYF.